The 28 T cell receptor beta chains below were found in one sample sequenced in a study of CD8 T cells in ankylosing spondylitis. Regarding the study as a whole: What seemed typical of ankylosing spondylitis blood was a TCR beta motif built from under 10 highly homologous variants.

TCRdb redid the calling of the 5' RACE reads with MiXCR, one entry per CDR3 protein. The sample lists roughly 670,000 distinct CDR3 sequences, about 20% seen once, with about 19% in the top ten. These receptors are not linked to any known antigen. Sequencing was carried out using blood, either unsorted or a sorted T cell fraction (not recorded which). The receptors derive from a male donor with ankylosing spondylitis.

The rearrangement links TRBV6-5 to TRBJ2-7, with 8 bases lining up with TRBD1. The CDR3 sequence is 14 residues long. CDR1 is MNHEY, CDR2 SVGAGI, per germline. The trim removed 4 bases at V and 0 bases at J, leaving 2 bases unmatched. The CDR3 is CASSLTGDSYEQYF. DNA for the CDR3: TGTGCCAGCAGTTTGACAGGGGACTCCTACGAGCAGTACTTC.

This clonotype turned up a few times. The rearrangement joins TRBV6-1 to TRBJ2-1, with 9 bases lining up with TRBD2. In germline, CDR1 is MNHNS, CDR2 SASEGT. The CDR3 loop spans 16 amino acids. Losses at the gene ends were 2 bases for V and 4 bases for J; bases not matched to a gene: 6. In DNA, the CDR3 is TGTGCCAGCAGTGAATTTTCTAGCGGGATGTACAATGAGCAGTTCTTC. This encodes CASSEFSSGMYNEQFF.

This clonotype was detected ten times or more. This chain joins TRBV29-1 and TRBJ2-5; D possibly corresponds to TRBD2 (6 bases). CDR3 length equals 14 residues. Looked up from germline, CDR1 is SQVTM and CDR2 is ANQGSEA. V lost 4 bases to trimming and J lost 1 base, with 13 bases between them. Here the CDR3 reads CSVVAATTQETQYF. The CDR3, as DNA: TGCAGCGTTGTAGCGGCGACTACCCAAGAGACCCAGTACTTC.

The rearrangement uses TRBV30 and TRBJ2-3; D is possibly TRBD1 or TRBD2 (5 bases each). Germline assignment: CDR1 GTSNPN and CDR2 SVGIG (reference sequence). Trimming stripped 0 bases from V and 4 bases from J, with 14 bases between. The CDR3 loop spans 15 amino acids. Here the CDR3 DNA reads TGTGCCTGGAGTGTAGGCGGGCAGGGAGCAGATACGCAGTATTTT. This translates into CAWSVGGQGADTQYF.

The CDR3 loop reads CASSRNFNYEQYF. CDR3 coding DNA: TGTGCCAGCAGCCGAAATTTTAACTACGAGCAGTACTTC. This rearrangement joins TRBV7-9 to TRBJ2-7; D is unclear. The V end lost 5 bases, the J end lost 3 bases, and 11 bases lay between the germline ends. CDR3 size: 13 residues. The germline gives CDR1 SEHNR, CDR2 FQNEAQ (reference sequence).

The CDR3 DNA follows: TGTGCCAGCAGCACGAGGGACAGGGCTGGCTACACCTTC. The encoded protein is CASSTRDRAGYTF. The J gene is TRBJ1-2, the V gene TRBV5-5; 9 bases line up with TRBD1. The CDR3 is 13 amino acids. V lost 4 bases and J lost 7; bases outside the gene matches: 5. From germline, CDR1 is SGHKS and CDR2 YYEKEE (reference sequence).

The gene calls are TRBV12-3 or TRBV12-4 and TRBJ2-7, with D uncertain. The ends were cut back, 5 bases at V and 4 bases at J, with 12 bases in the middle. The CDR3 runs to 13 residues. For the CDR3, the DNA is TGTGCCAGCAGTAAGCGTGTCGGATACGAGCAGTACTTC. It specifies CASSKRVGYEQYF.

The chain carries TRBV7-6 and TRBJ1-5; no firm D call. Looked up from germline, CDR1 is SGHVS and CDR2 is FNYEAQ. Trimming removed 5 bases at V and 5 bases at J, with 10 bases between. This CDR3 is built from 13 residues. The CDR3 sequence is CASSKDGDQPQHF. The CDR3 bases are TGTGCCAGCAGCAAGGACGGAGATCAGCCCCAGCATTTT.

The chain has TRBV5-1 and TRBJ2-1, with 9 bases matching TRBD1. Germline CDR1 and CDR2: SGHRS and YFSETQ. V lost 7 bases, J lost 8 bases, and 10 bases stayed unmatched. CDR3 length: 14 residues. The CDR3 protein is CASEITGGAYEQFF. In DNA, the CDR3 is TGCGCCAGCGAGATAACAGGGGGCGCGTATGAGCAGTTCTTC.

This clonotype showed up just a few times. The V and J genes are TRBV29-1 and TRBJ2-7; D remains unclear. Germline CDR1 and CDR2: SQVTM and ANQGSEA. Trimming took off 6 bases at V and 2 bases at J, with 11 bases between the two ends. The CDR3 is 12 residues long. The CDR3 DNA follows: TGCAGCGTCGTCTCGGACGCCTACGAGCAGTACTTC. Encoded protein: CSVVSDAYEQYF.

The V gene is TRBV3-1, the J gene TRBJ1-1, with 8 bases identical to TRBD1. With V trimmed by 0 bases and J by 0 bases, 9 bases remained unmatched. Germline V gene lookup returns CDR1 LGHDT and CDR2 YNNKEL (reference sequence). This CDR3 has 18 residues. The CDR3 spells CASSQDRDRGFMNTEAFF. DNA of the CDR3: TGTGCCAGCAGCCAAGACCGAGACAGGGGTTTTATGAACACTGAAGCTTTCTTT.

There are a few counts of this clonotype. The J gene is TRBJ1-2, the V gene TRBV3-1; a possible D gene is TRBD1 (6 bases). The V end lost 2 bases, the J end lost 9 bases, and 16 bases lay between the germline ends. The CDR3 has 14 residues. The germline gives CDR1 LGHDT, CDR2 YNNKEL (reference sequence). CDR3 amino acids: CASSQKGTGLRYTF. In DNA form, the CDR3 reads TGTGCCAGCAGCCAAAAAGGAACAGGGCTACGCTACACCTTC.

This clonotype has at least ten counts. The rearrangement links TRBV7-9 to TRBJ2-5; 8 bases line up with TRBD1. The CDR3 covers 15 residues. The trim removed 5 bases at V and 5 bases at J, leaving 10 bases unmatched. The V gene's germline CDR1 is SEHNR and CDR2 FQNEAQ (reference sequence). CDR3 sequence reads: CASSPGTGSVETQYF. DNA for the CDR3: TGTGCCAGCAGCCCTGGGACAGGATCCGTGGAGACCCAGTACTTC. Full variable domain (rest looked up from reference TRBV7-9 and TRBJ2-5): DTGVSQNPRHKITKRGQNVTFRCDPISEHNRLYWYRQTLGQGPEFLTYFQNEAQLEKSRLLSDRFSAERPKGSFSTLEIQRTEQGDSAMYLCASSPGTGSVETQYFGPGTRLLVL.

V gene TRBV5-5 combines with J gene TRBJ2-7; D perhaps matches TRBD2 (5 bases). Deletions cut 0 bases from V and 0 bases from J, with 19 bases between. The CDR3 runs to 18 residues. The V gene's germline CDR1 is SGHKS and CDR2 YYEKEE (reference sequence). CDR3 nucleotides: TGTGCCAGCAGCTTGGGGTTACGGGGTAGCTCTATCTCCTACGAGCAGTACTTC. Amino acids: CASSLGLRGSSISYEQYF.

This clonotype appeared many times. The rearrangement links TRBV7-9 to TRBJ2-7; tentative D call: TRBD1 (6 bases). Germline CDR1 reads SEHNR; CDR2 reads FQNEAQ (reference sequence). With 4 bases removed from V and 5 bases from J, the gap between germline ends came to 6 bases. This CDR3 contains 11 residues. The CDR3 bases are TGTGCCAGCAGCTACAGGGACGAGCAGTACTTC. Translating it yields CASSYRDEQYF.

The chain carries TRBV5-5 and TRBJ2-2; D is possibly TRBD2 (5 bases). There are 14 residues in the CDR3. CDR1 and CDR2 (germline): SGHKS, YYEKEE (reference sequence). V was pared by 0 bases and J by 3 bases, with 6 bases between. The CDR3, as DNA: TGTGCCAGCAGCTTGGACGGGGACACCGGGGAGCTGTTTTTT. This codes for CASSLDGDTGELFF.

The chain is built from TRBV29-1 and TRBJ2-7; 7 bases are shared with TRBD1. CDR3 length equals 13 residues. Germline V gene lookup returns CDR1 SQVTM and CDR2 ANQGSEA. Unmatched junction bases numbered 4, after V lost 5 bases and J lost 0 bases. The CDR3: CSVRDRVSYEQYF. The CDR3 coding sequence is TGCAGCGTTCGAGACAGGGTCTCCTACGAGCAGTACTTC.

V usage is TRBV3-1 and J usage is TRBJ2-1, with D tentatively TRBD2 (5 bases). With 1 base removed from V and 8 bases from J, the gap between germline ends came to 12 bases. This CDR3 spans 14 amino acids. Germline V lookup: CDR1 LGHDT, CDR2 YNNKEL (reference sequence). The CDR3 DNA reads TGTGCCAGCAGCCAAGGGAAGGTGAGGGATGAGCAGTTCTTC. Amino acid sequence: CASSQGKVRDEQFF.

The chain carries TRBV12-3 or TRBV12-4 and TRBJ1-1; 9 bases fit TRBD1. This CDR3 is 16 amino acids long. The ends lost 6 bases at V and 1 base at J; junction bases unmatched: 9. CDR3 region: CASSTDRGSWNTEAFF. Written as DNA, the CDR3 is TGTGCCAGCAGCACAGACAGGGGGTCGTGGAACACTGAAGCTTTCTTT.

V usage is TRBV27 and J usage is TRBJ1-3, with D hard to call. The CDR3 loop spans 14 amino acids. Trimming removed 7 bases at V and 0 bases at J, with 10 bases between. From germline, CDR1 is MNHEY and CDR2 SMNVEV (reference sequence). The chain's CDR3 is CASTPGSSGNTIYF. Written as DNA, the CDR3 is TGTGCCAGCACCCCTGGGAGCTCTGGAAACACCATATATTTT.

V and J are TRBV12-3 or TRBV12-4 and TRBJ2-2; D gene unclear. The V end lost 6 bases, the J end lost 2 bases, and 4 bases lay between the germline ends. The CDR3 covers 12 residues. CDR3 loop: CASRSNTGELFF. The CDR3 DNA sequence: TGTGCCAGCAGATCAAACACCGGGGAGCTGTTTTTT.

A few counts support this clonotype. This CDR3 is CSVEGTGFAEQYF. The CDR3, as DNA: TGCAGCGTTGAGGGGACAGGGTTTGCCGAGCAGTACTTC. V usage is TRBV29-1 and J usage is TRBJ2-7; 9 bases line up with TRBD1. Germline-derived CDR1 and CDR2 are SQVTM and ANQGSEA. This CDR3 is 13 amino acids long. V lost 3 bases and J lost 6; bases outside the gene matches: 6.

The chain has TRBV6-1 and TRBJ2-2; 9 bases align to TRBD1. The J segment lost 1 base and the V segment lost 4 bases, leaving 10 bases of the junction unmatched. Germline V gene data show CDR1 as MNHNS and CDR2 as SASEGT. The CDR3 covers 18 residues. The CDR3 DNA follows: TGTGCCAGCAGTGGAGGACAGGGGAGTGAATTGAACACCGGGGAGCTGTTTTTT. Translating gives CASSGGQGSELNTGELFF.

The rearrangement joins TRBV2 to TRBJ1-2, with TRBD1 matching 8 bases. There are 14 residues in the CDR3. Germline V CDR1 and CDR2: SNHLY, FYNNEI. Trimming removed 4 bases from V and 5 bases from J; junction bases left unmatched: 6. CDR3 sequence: CASSGQGAGYGYTF. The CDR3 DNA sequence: TGTGCCAGCAGTGGGCAGGGGGCCGGTTATGGCTACACCTTC.

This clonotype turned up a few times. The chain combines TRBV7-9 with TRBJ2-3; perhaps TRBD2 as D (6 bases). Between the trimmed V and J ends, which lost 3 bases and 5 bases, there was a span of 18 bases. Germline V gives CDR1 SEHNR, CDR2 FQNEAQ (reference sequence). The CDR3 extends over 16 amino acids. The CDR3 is CASSLEEGFVGDTQYF. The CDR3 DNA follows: TGTGCCAGCAGCTTGGAGGAGGGGTTTGTTGGAGATACGCAGTATTTT.

CDR3 protein: CASSLTGVQEKLFF. The DNA for the CDR3 is TGTGCCAGCAGCCTGACAGGGGTACAGGAAAAACTGTTTTTT. This chain joins TRBV3-1 and TRBJ1-4; 8 bases are a match to TRBD1. Trimming at V came to 4 bases and at J to 8 bases, leaving 6 bases not matched to a gene. The CDR3 extends over 14 amino acids. CDR1 LGHDT and CDR2 YNNKEL come from the germline V gene (reference sequence).

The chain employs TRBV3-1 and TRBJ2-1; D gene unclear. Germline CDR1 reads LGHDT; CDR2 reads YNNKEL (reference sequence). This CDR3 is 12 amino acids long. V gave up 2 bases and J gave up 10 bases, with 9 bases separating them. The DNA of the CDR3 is TGTGCCAGCAGCCAACTGGGCCTGGAGCAGTTCTTC. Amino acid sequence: CASSQLGLEQFF.

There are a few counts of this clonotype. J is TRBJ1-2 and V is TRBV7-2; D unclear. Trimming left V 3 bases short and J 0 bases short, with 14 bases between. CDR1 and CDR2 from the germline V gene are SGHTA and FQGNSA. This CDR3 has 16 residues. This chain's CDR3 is CASSFTRQVSNYGYTF. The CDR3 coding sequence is TGTGCCAGCAGCTTCACACGGCAGGTATCTAACTATGGCTACACCTTC.